The T cell receptor (beta chain) described here comes from a study of regulatory T cells in long-lasting Graves disease. Time point reported: newly diagnosed GD, antithyroid drugs for less than 3 months. After RNA was extracted from PBMCs, the TCR library was made from it. The table lists this clonotype with a few counts. The CDR3 has 14 residues. Germline V CDR1 and CDR2: MNHNS, SASEGT. V lost 8 bases to trimming and J lost 0 bases; unmatched junction nucleotides: 6. Assembly of TCR beta libraries relied on iRepertoire HTBI primers together with Arm-PCR of CDR3 regions. TCRdb independently ran MiXCR on the multiplex PCR reads; one entry per CDR3 protein. This table has under 450,000 distinct CDR3 sequences, 15% to 20% appearing once. The data were also submitted as part of a second study, on T cells in Graves' hyperthyroidism and ophthalmopathy.

J is TRBJ1-2 and V is TRBV6-1, with TRBD1 identical over 7 bases. The material sequenced was peripheral blood mononuclear cells (PBMCs), taken at new diagnosis, from a patient treated with antithyroid drugs. The clonotype was recovered from a woman aged 18-29 years with Graves disease. The DNA of the CDR3 is TGTGCCAGCGCGTCCGGGACAGCTAACTATGGCTACACCTTC. It specifies CASASGTANYGYTF.